Listed below are T cell receptor beta chains from one sample, sequenced in a study of T cell responses to AZD1222 COVID-19 vaccine. Profiling relied on immunoSEQ multiplex PCR, and the TCRdb table lists in-frame clones only, not all of them. The profile shows more than 110,000 clones, 93% of them singletons. This material consisted of peripheral blood, taken on day 0 of AZD1222 vaccination. These receptor sequences come from an adult in good health. Each CDR3 is given with its conserved first and last residue. A D gene is named only where the DNA matches it firmly. Where a row states a size, it is once, few, many or the class of an expanded clone; other rows omit it.

d_call | cdr3_length | j_call | v_call | clone_size | cdr3_nt | cdr3_aa
. | 11 | TRBJ2-1 | TRBV7-9 | . | TGTGCCAGCAGCATAGGACCTGAGCAGTTCTTC | CASSIGPEQFF
. | 15 | TRBJ1-6 | TRBV9 | . | TGTGCCAGCAGCCTGTCGGGACATCATAATTCACCCCTCCACTTT | CASSLSGHHNSPLHF
TRBD1 | 13 | TRBJ1-2 | TRBV6-5 | . | TGTGCCAGCAGACTTGACAGGGACTATGGCTACACCTTC | CASRLDRDYGYTF
TRBD1 | 15 | TRBJ1-4 | TRBV25-1 | . | TGTGCCAGCAGTGAACGAGGGGGCGCCGGTGAAAAACTGTTTTTT | CASSERGGAGEKLFF
. | 13 | TRBJ1-1 | TRBV25-1 | . | TGTGCCAGCAGTGGAGGGCTGTACACTGAAGCTTTCTTT | CASSGGLYTEAFF
. | 13 | TRBJ2-2 | TRBV5-1 | . | TGCGCCAGCAGCTCTCCAATGACCGGGGAGCTGTTTTTT | CASSSPMTGELFF
. | 13 | TRBJ1-6 | TRBV30 | . | TGTGCCTGGAGTGGGGGGAGGGATTCACCCCTCCACTTT | CAWSGGRDSPLHF
. | 14 | TRBJ2-7 | TRBV28 | . | TGTGCCAGCGGATACTCAGGGGCTTCCTACGAGCAGTACTTC | CASGYSGASYEQYF
TRBD1 | 18 | TRBJ1-2 | TRBV9 | . | TGTGCCAGCAGCCCCCCCCCGGGACAGGGGGCGAAGAACTATGGCTACACCTTC | CASSPPPGQGAKNYGYTF
TRBD2 | 15 | TRBJ2-2 | TRBV3-1/TRBV3-2 | . | TGTGCCAGCAGCCTGGGACTAGCGGAAACCGGGGAGCTGTTTTTT | CASSLGLAETGELFF
. | 12 | TRBJ1-1 | TRBV2 | . | TGTGCCAGCAGGCTATCGAACACTGAAGCTTTCTTT | CASRLSNTEAFF
. | 13 | TRBJ1-2 | TRBV6-6 | . | TGTGCCAGCAGTTACGGTCCAGGCTATGGCTACACCTTC | CASSYGPGYGYTF
TRBD2 | 15 | TRBJ2-1 | TRBV15 | . | TGTGCCACCAGCAGGGGACTAGCGGGAGTAAGGGAGCAGTTCTTC | CATSRGLAGVREQFF
. | 12 | TRBJ1-2 | TRBV28 | . | TGTGCCAGCACAGGGTTCGGCTATGGCTACACCTTC | CASTGFGYGYTF
TRBD1 | 15 | TRBJ1-2 | TRBV3-1/TRBV3-2 | . | TGTGCCAGCAGCCAACCAGGGACAGCCAACTATGGCTACACCTTC | CASSQPGTANYGYTF
. | 12 | TRBJ2-5 | TRBV30 | . | TGTGCCTGGTTAGCGTCTCAAGAGACCCAGTACTTC | CAWLASQETQYF
. | 15 | TRBJ2-2 | TRBV5-1 | . | TGCGCCAGCAGCCGAGACAACCCGAACACCGGGGAGCTGTTTTTT | CASSRDNPNTGELFF
TRBD1 | 14 | TRBJ1-1 | TRBV30 | . | TGTGCCTGGAGAGACAGGGGGACGAACACTGAAGCTTTCTTT | CAWRDRGTNTEAFF
TRBD1 | 15 | TRBJ1-1 | TRBV7-8 | . | TGTGCCAGCAGCCCCGGGCGGGACAGCCACACTGAAGCTTTCTTT | CASSPGRDSHTEAFF
. | 15 | TRBJ1-2 | TRBV19 | . | TGTGCCAGTAGTAGATCCACAGGCCCTAACTATGGCTACACCTTC | CASSRSTGPNYGYTF
TRBD1 | 17 | TRBJ1-5 | TRBV2 | . | TGTGCCAGCAGTTCACCGGGACAGGGCAGGAGCAATCAGCCCCAGCATTTT | CASSSPGQGRSNQPQHF
. | 13 | TRBJ2-2 | TRBV18 | . | TGTGCCAGCTCATCGCAGGGTACCGGGGAGCTGTTTTTT | CASSSQGTGELFF
TRBD2 | 19 | TRBJ2-1 | TRBV7-8 | once | TGTGCCAGCAGCAATCCCGTCCTAGCGGGAGGCACCTCCTACAATGAGCAGTTCTTC | CASSNPVLAGGTSYNEQFF
. | 13 | TRBJ2-7 | TRBV18 | . | TGTGCCAGCTCCCAGGGGTGGACCTACGAGCAGTACTTC | CASSQGWTYEQYF
TRBD2 | 19 | TRBJ2-7 | TRBV5-1 | . | TGCGCCAGCAGCTTAAACCCCTCAACGATAGCGGGAGTAGGTTACGAGCAGTACTTC | CASSLNPSTIAGVGYEQYF
. | 14 | TRBJ2-3 | TRBV28 | . | TGTGCCAGCAGTTTAATGGCAGGGACAGATACGCAGTATTTT | CASSLMAGTDTQYF
. | 15 | TRBJ2-7 | TRBV12-2 | . | TGTGCAAGTCGCCCACACCCATTAGAAGGCTACGAGCAGTACTTC | CASRPHPLEGYEQYF
TRBD1 | 14 | TRBJ1-5 | TRBV5-4 | . | TGTGCCAGCAGCCGGGACAGGGCAAATCAGCCCCAGCATTTT | CASSRDRANQPQHF
. | 15 | TRBJ2-2 | TRBV5-1 | . | TGCGCCAGCAGCTTGGGTCAGGGTCCCACCGGGGAGCTGTTTTTT | CASSLGQGPTGELFF
. | 14 | TRBJ1-1 | TRBV2 | . | TGTGCCAGCAGTGCCGTGGTGAGAAACACTGAAGCTTTCTTT | CASSAVVRNTEAFF
. | 14 | TRBJ2-7 | TRBV5-4 | few | TGTGCCAGCAGCTCAAACCGACAGGACTACGAGCAGTACTTC | CASSSNRQDYEQYF
TRBD1 | 15 | TRBJ2-2 | TRBV7-6 | . | TGTGCCAGCAGCTTAGGACAGGGCAGGACCGGGGAGCTGTTTTTT | CASSLGQGRTGELFF
. | 13 | TRBJ2-5 | TRBV4-1 | . | TGCGCCAGCAGCCAACGGGAACCGGAGACCCAGTACTTC | CASSQREPETQYF
. | 13 | TRBJ1-1 | TRBV12-3/TRBV12-4 | . | TGTGCCAGCAGTTTTACCGGGAACACTGAAGCTTTCTTT | CASSFTGNTEAFF
. | 15 | TRBJ2-6 | TRBV19 | . | TGTGCCAGTAGTATCGGCCTCTCTGGGGCCAACGTCCTGACTTTC | CASSIGLSGANVLTF
TRBD1 | 13 | TRBJ1-2 | TRBV19 | . | TGTGCCACAACAGGGGACGGGGACTATGGCTACACCTTC | CATTGDGDYGYTF
. | 13 | TRBJ1-5 | TRBV2 | . | TGTGCCAGCAGTGATGACAGTAATCAGCCCCAGCATTTT | CASSDDSNQPQHF
. | 15 | TRBJ1-4 | TRBV24-1 | . | TGTGCCACCAGTGATCCGACAGGAGGCAATGAAAAACTGTTTTTT | CATSDPTGGNEKLFF
TRBD1 | 17 | TRBJ2-6 | TRBV4-1 | . | TGCGCCAGCAGCCTAGGGAAGGGGGCCTCTGGGGCCAACGTCCTGACTTTC | CASSLGKGASGANVLTF
TRBD1 | 15 | TRBJ1-1 | TRBV19 | . | TGTGCCAGTATCGACAGGACAGGGGTAAACACTGAAGCTTTCTTT | CASIDRTGVNTEAFF
. | 13 | TRBJ1-5 | TRBV28 | . | TGTGCCAGCAGTTTATTTGGGCGTCAGCCCCAGCATTTT | CASSLFGRQPQHF
TRBD2 | 16 | TRBJ2-3 | TRBV10-1 | . | TGCGCCAGCAGTGGACTAGCGGGAGTAGGTACAGATACGCAGTATTTT | CASSGLAGVGTDTQYF
. | 14 | TRBJ1-3 | TRBV5-1 | . | TGCGCCAGCAGCTTGGGGGCCTCTGGAAACACCATATATTTT | CASSLGASGNTIYF
. | 13 | TRBJ2-7 | TRBV7-9 | few | TGTGCCAGCAGCTTACAGGCATCCTACGAGCAGTACTTC | CASSLQASYEQYF
TRBD2 | 16 | TRBJ2-5 | TRBV3-1/TRBV3-2 | . | TGTGCCAGCAGCCAAGGAGTAGCGGGAAAAGCGGAGACCCAGTACTTC | CASSQGVAGKAETQYF
. | 15 | TRBJ2-3 | TRBV5-4 | once | TGTGCCAGCAGCTTGGTGGGCGGGACTTCTGATACGCAGTATTTT | CASSLVGGTSDTQYF
. | 14 | TRBJ2-2 | TRBV27 | . | TGTGCCAGCAGTTTATCGGGCGAACCCGGGGAGCTGTTTTTT | CASSLSGEPGELFF
. | 14 | TRBJ1-2 | TRBV28 | . | TGTGCCAGCAGCCCCGGGGACATCGCGACGGGCTACACCTTC | CASSPGDIATGYTF
. | 13 | TRBJ1-1 | TRBV3-1/TRBV3-2 | . | TGTGCCAGCAGCCAAGGCGGCAGTCCGGAAGCTTTCTTT | CASSQGGSPEAFF
TRBD2 | 17 | TRBJ2-1 | TRBV15 | . | TGTGCCACCCTACCCCTGACAGCGGGAGATAAGTACAATGAGCAGTTCTTC | CATLPLTAGDKYNEQFF
. | 14 | TRBJ1-1 | TRBV12-5 | . | TGTGCTAGTGGTTTGGACAGAACAGACACTGAAGCTTTCTTT | CASGLDRTDTEAFF
. | 14 | TRBJ2-7 | TRBV10-3 | once | TGTGCCATCAGTGAGTCGATTGGGGGAAACGAGCAGTACTTC | CAISESIGGNEQYF
. | 13 | TRBJ2-5 | TRBV10-3 | . | TGTGCCATCAGTGAAGACAGGTTGGAGACCCAGTACTTC | CAISEDRLETQYF
. | 13 | TRBJ2-1 | TRBV5-1 | . | TGCGCCAGCAGCTGGGAGTCGGGCAATGAGCAGTTCTTC | CASSWESGNEQFF
TRBD2 | 17 | TRBJ2-3 | TRBV7-8 | once | TGTGCCAGCAGCTTGGGTAGCGGGAGGGCCAGCACAGATACGCAGTATTTT | CASSLGSGRASTDTQYF
TRBD1 | 14 | TRBJ2-7 | TRBV7-9 | . | TGTGCCAGCAGCACCACCGGGACAGGGTCCGGGCAGTACTTC | CASSTTGTGSGQYF
. | 14 | TRBJ1-2 | TRBV5-4 | . | TGTGCCAGCAGCTTGGAGGGCAGGCCGGGAGCCTACACCTTC | CASSLEGRPGAYTF
TRBD1 | 14 | TRBJ1-6 | TRBV30 | . | TGTGCCTGGACCCCCGGGACAGATAATTCACCCCTCCACTTT | CAWTPGTDNSPLHF
. | 14 | TRBJ1-1 | TRBV6-5 | . | TGTGCCAGCAGTTACGCAGGTCGGGACACTGAAGCTTTCTTT | CASSYAGRDTEAFF